This TCR beta chain was identified in a study of human T cells and chemical hapten exposure. Study overall: Weekly scalp doses of diphenylcyclopropenone were given to patients during the approximately 26-week study. Whole-study findings and limits: Donors had alopecia, so their immune response may differ from healthy people's.

Time point described: pre-sensitization, week 0. Treatment reported: therapeutic diphenylcyclopropenone sensitization with weekly scalp DPC. At patch-test visits, sampling came before the patch test. This clonotype was counted only a few times. Its antigen is unidentified. The ends were cut back, 6 bases at V and 1 base at J, with 11 bases in the middle. The CDR3 runs to 13 residues. Germline assignment: CDR1 DFQATT and CDR2 SNEGSKA (reference sequence). The library put unique molecular identifiers onto individual cDNA molecules. TCRdb re-called the RACE reads through MiXCR, storing one row per CDR3 protein. The table lists approximately 100,000 distinct CDR3 sequences, 12% of them singletons.

Sequences were derived from whole blood, sampled in connection with sensitization to the hapten diphenylcyclopropenone (DPC). This sequence joins TRBV20-1 and TRBJ2-3, with D uncertain. This TCR was recovered from a woman aged 45 to 65 with alopecia areata. Some clones in this sample may be carry-over from other donors' samples. The CDR3 bases are TGCAGTGCCCCGGCCTGGGGCACAGATACGCAGTATTTT. Protein: CSAPAWGTDTQYF.